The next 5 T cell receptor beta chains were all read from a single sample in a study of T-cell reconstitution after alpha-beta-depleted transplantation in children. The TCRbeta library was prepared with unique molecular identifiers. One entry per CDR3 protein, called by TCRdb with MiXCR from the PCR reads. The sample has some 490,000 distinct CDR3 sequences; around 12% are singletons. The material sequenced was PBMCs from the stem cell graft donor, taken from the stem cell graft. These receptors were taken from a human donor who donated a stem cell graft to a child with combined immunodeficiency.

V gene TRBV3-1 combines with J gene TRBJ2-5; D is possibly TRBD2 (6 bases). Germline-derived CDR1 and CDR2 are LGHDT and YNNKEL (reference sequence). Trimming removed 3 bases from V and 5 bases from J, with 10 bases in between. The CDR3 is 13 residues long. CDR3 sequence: CASSHGGRETQYF. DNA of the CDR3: TGTGCCAGCAGCCACGGGGGAAGGGAGACCCAGTACTTC.

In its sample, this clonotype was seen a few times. CDR3 in DNA: TGCAGCGTTGAGCCAGCGGGGGGCCAAGAGACCCAGTACTTC. Its protein is CSVEPAGGQETQYF. This sequence joins TRBV29-1 and TRBJ2-5; 9 bases agree with TRBD2. The CDR3 is 14 amino acids. Germline lookup yields CDR1 SQVTM and CDR2 ANQGSEA. The J segment lost 1 base and the V segment lost 3 bases, leaving 3 bases of the junction unmatched.

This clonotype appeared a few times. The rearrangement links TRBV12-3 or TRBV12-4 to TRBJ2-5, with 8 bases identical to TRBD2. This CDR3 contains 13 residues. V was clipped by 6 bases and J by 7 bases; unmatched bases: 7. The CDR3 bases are TGTGCCAGCAGAATGGGGAGCGGGGGGACCCAGTACTTC. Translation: CASRMGSGGTQYF.

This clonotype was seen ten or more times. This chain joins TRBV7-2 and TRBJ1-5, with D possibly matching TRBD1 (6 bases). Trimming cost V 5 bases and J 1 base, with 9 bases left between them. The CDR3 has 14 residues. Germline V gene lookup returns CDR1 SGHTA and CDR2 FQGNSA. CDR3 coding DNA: TGTGCCAGCAGCCCTCAGGGGAGCAATCAGCCCCAGCATTTT. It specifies CASSPQGSNQPQHF.

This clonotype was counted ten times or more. The CDR3 loop reads CASSLSQTVPYEQYF. The CDR3 nucleotides are TGTGCCAGCAGTTTAAGTCAGACCGTTCCCTACGAGCAGTACTTC. The chain links TRBV12-3 or TRBV12-4 to TRBJ2-7, with unresolved D. CDR3 size: 15 residues. The V end was cut by 2 bases, the J end by 2 bases, with 13 bases between.